The 10 T cell receptor beta chains below all came from one sample that was sequenced in a study of immune cell composition in non-small cell lung cancer. TCRdb's table, derived via immunoSEQ multiplex PCR, lists solely in-frame clones and lacks some. The sample has approximately 3,000 clones; 55% to 70% are singletons. Normal lung was sampled as far from the tumour as possible, at least 3 cm. The sample consisted of non-adjacent lung tissue. The receptors stem from a human donor with non-small cell lung cancer.

This clone was counted a few times. V is TRBV6-1 and J is TRBJ1-5; a weak D match, TRBD1 (6 bases). CDR1 is MNHNS and CDR2 is SASEGT in the germline V gene. V dropped 7 bases and J dropped 7 bases, with 17 bases sitting between them. This CDR3 has 14 amino acids. The CDR3 DNA follows: TGTGCCAGCATCACAGGGTTTGCGAAACAGCCCCAGCATTTT. Translating it yields CASITGFAKQPQHF.

The CDR3: CASSGRDRGFSTGELFF. The CDR3, as DNA: TGTGCCAGCAGCGGCCGGGACAGGGGGTTCAGCACCGGGGAGCTGTTTTTT. This chain connects TRBV11-2 to TRBJ2-2, with 11 bases lining up with TRBD1. The CDR3 has 17 residues. Germline CDR1 reads SGHAT; CDR2 reads FQNNGV. Trimming removed 5 bases from V and 4 bases from J; junction bases left unmatched: 9.

The rearrangement links TRBV9 to TRBJ2-3; 10 positions match TRBD2. V lost 7 bases and J lost 1; bases outside the gene matches: 3. CDR1 and CDR2 from the germline V gene are SGDLS and YYNGEE. The CDR3 covers 14 residues. As DNA, the CDR3 is TGTGCCAGCTGCACTAGCGGGGGCACAGATACGCAGTATTTT. Its protein is CASCTSGGTDTQYF.

This clone was seen only a few times. This chain joins TRBV11-2 and TRBJ1-2; TRBD1 agrees at 7 bases. The CDR3 runs to 17 residues. Trimming at V came to 1 base and at J to 2 bases, leaving 10 bases not matched to a gene. Per the germline V gene, CDR1 is SGHAT and CDR2 is FQNNGV. This chain's CDR3 is CASSLAAGGELNYGYTF. CDR3 sequence (DNA): TGTGCCAGCAGCTTAGCGGCAGGGGGTGAGCTGAACTATGGCTACACCTTC.

This clone occurred once. V and J are TRBV5-8 and TRBJ1-2, with D maybe TRBD1 (5 bases). Trimming took 4 bases from V and 6 from J, leaving 22 bases between them. This CDR3 is 16 amino acids long. Looked up from germline, CDR1 is SGHTS and CDR2 is YDEGEE. CDR3: CASSPPRDSRGHGYTF. CDR3 nucleotide sequence: TGTGCCAGCAGCCCTCCCCGGGACTCCCGAGGGCATGGCTACACCTTC.

The chain couples TRBV27 to TRBJ1-4; the D is unclear. Germline V gene lookup returns CDR1 MNHEY and CDR2 SMNVEV (reference sequence). Trimming shortened V by 5 bases and J by 0 bases, and 16 bases separated the two germline ends. The CDR3 sequence is 17 residues long. Here the CDR3 reads CASSRIPGLATNEKLFF. The CDR3 DNA reads TGTGCCAGCAGTCGAATCCCAGGTCTTGCAACTAATGAAAAACTGTTTTTT.

V and J are TRBV7-3 and TRBJ2-5; tentative D call: TRBD2 (6 bases). Germline CDR1 SGHTA, CDR2 FQGTGA. Trimming shortened V by 5 bases and J by 5 bases, and 9 bases separated the two germline ends. CDR3 size: 12 residues. CDR3 in DNA: TGTGCCAGCAGCATGGGGAGGGAGACCCAGTACTTC. It codes for CASSMGRETQYF.

There are a few counts of this clone. Here the CDR3 DNA reads TGTGCCAGCAGCCTGGACTGGTACGAGCAGTACTTC. Translating it yields CASSLDWYEQYF. V usage is TRBV5-4 and J usage is TRBJ2-7; a weak D match, TRBD2 (5 bases). The CDR3 length is 12 residues. V was trimmed by 4 bases and J by 4 bases, leaving 9 bases between them. Germline V lookup: CDR1 SGHNT, CDR2 YYREEE (reference sequence).

This clone has more than one count but fewer than ten. V usage is TRBV28 and J usage is TRBJ1-6; the D gene is possibly TRBD1 (6 bases). This CDR3 is 15 amino acids long. With 3 bases removed from V and 10 bases from J, the gap between germline ends came to 16 bases. CDR1 and CDR2 from the germline V gene are MDHEN and SYDVKM. The CDR3 loop reads CASSLVEQGVSPLHF. The DNA of the CDR3 is TGTGCCAGCAGTTTGGTGGAACAGGGAGTCTCACCCCTCCACTTT.

The chain recombines TRBV6-1 with TRBJ1-1, with 7 bases lining up with TRBD1. Germline loops: CDR1 MNHNS, CDR2 SASEGT. Losses at the gene ends were 2 bases for V and 2 bases for J; bases not matched to a gene: 5. CDR3 length: 15 residues. CDR3 amino acids: CASSEIQGGNTEAFF. CDR3 coding DNA: TGTGCCAGCAGTGAAATCCAGGGGGGTAACACTGAAGCTTTCTTT.